This entry describes one T cell receptor (beta chain). This clone has only a few counts. No cognate antigen has been identified for it. No clone much larger than this one lies a single base away; base qualities are absent. The method was the immunoSEQ multiplex PCR assay. For the multiplex PCR, a mixture combining 60 forward primers for TCR Vbeta segments and 13 reverse primers for TCR Jbeta segments was used. Amplification of the CDR3 region of rearranged TCR beta genes was performed with a multiplex PCR assay on genomic DNA. On the Illumina HiSeq System, the amplified TCR beta libraries were sequenced as 87-base-pair reads. From the authors' description of their analysis: In a later analysis, tens of millions of unique TCR beta chains were counted across the approximately 640 repertoires, and roughly 10 million of these chains were shared by at least two donors. Raw reads were error-corrected and collapsed into unique sequences by a nearest-neighbor algorithm in which closely related sequences were merged to remove PCR and sequencing errors. CDR3 sequences were aligned to IMGT reference sequences to assign V, D and J gene segments. For a sequence to be retained, a match of at least six nucleotides was required to both a V gene segment and a J gene segment. A rearrangement counted as productive if the CDR3 had no stop codons and remained in frame with V and J, and every other rearrangement counted as non-productive. Following IMGT convention, CDR3 was defined as the stretch from the second conserved V-encoded cysteine up to the conserved J-encoded phenylalanine. Sequences without an unambiguous match to a single V gene segment were excluded from the earlier analysis of about 640 of the donors. An earlier analysis of a few hundred of the donors classified V segments as functional when productive rearrangements were above 56.7% and as segregating when the standard deviation between donors was above 5%. A statistical classification framework was built for diagnosing cytomegalovirus status from the catalog of TCR beta chain sequences. In a later analysis, V and J genes were assigned by comparing TCR nucleotide sequences against IMGT/GENE-DB human TR gene sequences. In a later analysis, CDR3 sequences and most-parsimonious VDJ recombination scenarios were assigned using the TCRdist pipeline. In a later analysis, each TCR beta chain was defined by its CDR3 amino acid sequence together with its V-gene family, and reads without a unique V-gene family were excluded. As a way to deal with suspected cross-contamination and a sequencing artifact, a later analysis dropped hundreds of nucleotide sequences that were highly shared and had low generation probability. A later analysis calculated a clonal expansion index for each public chain from normalized within-repertoire ranks of inferred template counts. In a later analysis, generation probabilities were computed using a VDJ recombination model fitted to out-of-frame rearrangements, and the results were checked against IGoR. In a later analysis, TCR-TCR, TCR-HLA and TCR-CMV co-occurrence was scored with hypergeometric tests, and a repertoire-size bias correction was applied to TCR pairs. False discovery rates were estimated in a later analysis by permuting HLA or CMV assignments 20 times. In a later analysis, co-occurring TCRs were grouped with DBSCAN, and TCRdist sequence similarity was added when clustering was performed within HLA-allele-positive subsets. Repertoires with fewer than 30,000 or more than 120,000 public chains, plus five repertoires with anomalous nucleotide sharing, were excluded from co-occurrence clustering. TCRdb's version of the immuneACCESS table is confined to in-frame rearrangements and falls short of the full clone set. An unresolved V gene accounts for under half of the shortfall where checked; the remainder is of unknown origin. D and trimming come from the DNA, and the V and J calls and clone size come from that table. This sample is represented by approximately 150,000 clones; around 81% of them were singletons. The ten largest clones take up roughly 1% of the sample.

The cohort comprised around 690 healthy bone marrow donors. Cohort members were all nominally healthy when sampled, although unrecorded immune exposures were likely present. The donor was CMV seronegative and belonged to the group of roughly 330 seronegative cohort members. A peripheral blood sample was collected from each donor, and TCR beta sequencing was performed on peripheral blood mononuclear cells. The Qiagen DNeasy Blood Extraction Kit was used to extract genomic DNA from the blood cell samples. Taken from the germline V gene (reference sequence), the CDR1 and CDR2 loops are LNHDA and SQIVND. Trimming at the junction amounts to 6 bases on V and 3 bases on J, and the germline ends lie 14 bases apart. The CDR3 numbers 14 residues from cysteine through phenylalanine. The entry retains the CDR3 DNA only, 42 bases that are in frame from base 1. These data belong to a study of cytomegalovirus exposure and HLA in healthy donors (dated 2017 in TCRdb). Background on the whole study: In an earlier analysis of under 600 of the donors, about 270 Gb of sequence data and 90 million to 130 million unique TCR beta sequences from 150 million to 200 million T cells were reported. In an earlier analysis of around 540 of the donors, high-throughput TCR beta sequencing was used to judge whether each TCR beta V gene segment behaved as functional or pseudogenic. Of the roughly 400 genotyped donors, approximately 83% fell in the genetic ancestry cluster associated with self-reported Caucasian donors. Among some 410 genotyped donors of the cohort, an average of roughly 230,000 unique TCR beta nucleotide sequences was sequenced per donor, of which about 18% were non-productive. Around 330 gigabases of sequencing data and roughly 81 million unique TCR sequences made up an early release that covered 640 HLA-typed donors. In a later analysis, previously published TCR beta repertoires from 550 to 750 donors were re-analyzed and high-resolution HLA genotyping was added so that TCR occurrence patterns could be studied. The study used immunosequencing to profile the T cell repertoires of some 600 subjects and linked those repertoires to cytomegalovirus serostatus. Class I and class II HLA loci were covered by the typing at four-digit resolution. Typing coverage differed by locus: A, B, C, DRB1 and DQB1 were typed in roughly 620-630 donors, DQA1 in 500 to 550, DPA1 in approximately 610, and DPB1 in roughly 450. The study combined high-throughput TCR immunosequencing, statistical association of individual TCRs with disease status, and machine learning to predict cytomegalovirus infection status. The later analysis used no new phenotypic data to find candidate immune exposures, relying instead on TCR beta sequences and their occurrence across donors. Four or five DR-DQ haplotypes were handled as single units for association and clustering because linkage in the cohort was strong. Every discovery cohort repertoire had been produced on one sequencing platform. Besides the first cohort of hundreds of subjects, a separate validation cohort made up of 120 different subjects was used. Donor age, sex, ethnicity and CMV serostatus were compiled together with the repertoire data. The aim of the study was to test whether cataloging public T cell receptors could identify signatures of past pathogen exposure. In a later genetic analysis, genome-wide SNP genotypes for about 55% of the roughly 700 donors were used, and that subset was treated as a discovery cohort.

What the research found in general, with its limitations: In a later analysis, the rate of TCR association differed among HLA loci, with DRB1 alleles having the most associated TCRs and HLA-C alleles having the fewest. Because HLA typing was missing for some donors at each locus, association tests included only the typed subset. Strong co-occurrence of HLA alleles, especially DR and DQ, made assigning TCR associations to individual alleles difficult. A later analysis found that most CMV-associated TCR beta chains appeared HLA-restricted, with HLA associations seemingly driven largely by CMV exposure. A later analysis found that HLA-associated TCR beta chains were more clonally expanded and had lower generation probabilities than equally common non-associated chains. Most TCR sequences were seen in very few donors, while some public TCRs were found in many individuals. A later analysis associated 17,000 or so TCR beta sequences with specific HLA alleles at a false discovery rate of 0.05. A further reported finding was that TCR beta sequences accurately predicted the HLA-A and HLA-B alleles for most subjects in the first cohort. The classifier was reported to diagnose cytomegalovirus status with high specificity and sensitivity in both the original and validation cohorts. A few of the identified cytomegalovirus-associated TCR beta chains were confirmed in vitro to be specific for cytomegalovirus antigens. A later analysis reported that several top co-occurrence clusters appeared linked to parvovirus B19, influenza, CMV and Epstein-Barr virus. An earlier analysis of around 600 of the donors showed that most TCR beta V segments appeared in productive rearrangements either about 87% or about 30% of the time, which broadly matched IMGT annotations. V-gene and J-gene trimming of TCR beta chains was associated with a missense DCLRE1C variant in a later genetic analysis, and the association was replicated in an independent cohort. The study listed 150 to 200 TCR beta chains as associated with cytomegalovirus. CMV serostatus was the only immune exposure information available for the cohort. In this cohort, only TCR beta chains were sequenced, and detectable features were limited by the absence of alpha or paired-chain data. A cluster of highly shared sequence variants was judged likely to be a technical artifact of the sequencing pipeline. According to a later genetic analysis, donors in an Asian-associated ancestry cluster had fewer N-insertions in productive TCRs than the approximately 700-donor mean. Correlated functional status among segregating V segments might be attributable to linkage disequilibrium, but an unknown experimental factor could not be ruled out. Presence/absence analyses assumed roughly uniform sequencing depth across donors, an assumption that may not hold. The authors suggested that the approach could potentially be generalized to other disease states and immunological phenotypes. Because the 87-base-pair reads could not distinguish some IMGT-functional V segments, including TRBV6-2 and TRBV6-3, those segments were excluded. The earlier analysis of about 600 of the donors excluded 15 to 20 rarely observed V segments, including chromosome 9 orphons, because counts were too low.

This receptor chain uses TRBV19 and TRBJ1-2, with the D segment identity uncertain. The TCR originated in a woman aged 40 to 55 in good health and CMV-seronegative. Material for sequencing was PBMCs. The CDR3 loop reads CASSPNGVDYGYTF. The bases are TGTGCCAGTAGCCCGAACGGGGTAGACTATGGCTACACCTTC.